The 26 T cell receptor beta chains listed next were all sequenced from one sample in a study of CD8 T cells in ankylosing spondylitis. Whole-study findings and limits: Eight highly homologous variants formed a TCR beta motif that appeared characteristic of ankylosing spondylitis blood.

Their specific antigens are unknown. TCRdb re-derived calls from the 5' RACE reads in MiXCR, one entry per CDR3 protein. The table records hundreds of thousands of distinct CDR3 sequences, about an eighth of them present only once. The sequenced sample was blood, either unsorted or a sorted T cell fraction (not recorded which). The receptors were sampled from a male donor with ankylosing spondylitis.

At least ten counts were recorded for this clonotype. The gene calls are TRBV12-3 or TRBV12-4 and TRBJ1-1, with 9 bases aligning to TRBD1. The trim removed 5 bases at V and 11 bases at J, leaving 6 bases unmatched. The CDR3 is 12 residues long. In DNA, the CDR3 is TGTGCCAGCAGTAACCGGGGGACAGGGGCTTTCTTT. Amino acids: CASSNRGTGAFF.

This clonotype has just a few counts. The V and J genes are TRBV27 and TRBJ2-3; D not certain. Per germline, CDR1 MNHEY and CDR2 SMNVEV (reference sequence). V lost 5 bases and J 3 bases, leaving 12 bases between the germline ends. CDR3 length: 14 amino acids. CDR3 bases: TGTGCCAGCAGTCCGAAGCTAAATACAGATACGCAGTATTTT. It translates to CASSPKLNTDTQYF.

There are a few counts of this clonotype. The rearrangement links TRBV20-1 to TRBJ2-2; 7 nucleotides match TRBD1. Trimming took 5 bases from V and 1 from J; bases not matched to a gene: 4. The CDR3 covers 14 residues. CDR1 and CDR2 from the germline V gene are DFQATT and SNEGSKA (reference sequence). CDR3 loop: CSAVRDRNTGELFF. As DNA, the CDR3 is TGCAGTGCTGTTCGGGACAGGAACACCGGGGAGCTGTTTTTT.

CDR3 in DNA: TGTGCCACCAGCAGAGTTGGGCAGGGGGGCTACAATGAGCAGTTCTTC. Protein: CATSRVGQGGYNEQFF. The chain has TRBV15 and TRBJ2-1; D might be TRBD1 (7 bases). Germline CDR1 is LNHNV and CDR2 is YYDKDF (reference sequence). Deletions cut 1 base from V and 3 bases from J, with 13 bases between. This CDR3 has 16 residues.

The rearrangement uses TRBV30 and TRBJ1-6; the D is unclear. V lost 0 bases and J lost 1, with 10 bases in between. Germline V gene data show CDR1 as GTSNPN and CDR2 as SVGIG (reference sequence). This CDR3 comprises 16 residues. CDR3 region: CAWSVRRRSYNSPLHF. The CDR3 DNA is TGTGCCTGGAGTGTACGCAGAAGGTCCTATAATTCACCCCTCCACTTT. The full variable domain, in which reference TRBV30 and TRBJ1-6 provide the parts outside the CDR3, is SQTIHQWPATLVQPVGSPLSLECTVEGTSNPNLYWYRQAAGRGLQLLFYSVGIGQISSEVPQNLSASRPQDRQFILSSKKLLLSDSGFYLCAWSVRRRSYNSPLHFGNGTRLTVT.

The chain couples TRBV5-1 to TRBJ1-1, with D unresolved. Germline-derived CDR1 and CDR2 are SGHRS and YFSETQ. This CDR3 region has 14 residues. The V gene lost 1 base and the J gene lost 3 bases, with 10 bases spanning the gap. This chain's CDR3 is CASSLFPSDTEAFF. The CDR3 bases are TGCGCCAGCAGCTTGTTCCCCTCCGACACTGAAGCTTTCTTT.

J is TRBJ1-5 and V is TRBV11-2; TRBD1 might be the D (6 bases). The germline V and J ends were trimmed by 3 bases and 3 bases, with 12 bases remaining between them. The CDR3 runs to 15 residues. Germline V CDR1 and CDR2: SGHAT, FQNNGV. The CDR3 is CASSLLRDINQPQHF. Written as DNA, the CDR3 is TGTGCCAGCAGCTTGCTCCGGGACATCAATCAGCCCCAGCATTTT.

V gene TRBV20-1 combines with J gene TRBJ2-5; D tentatively fits TRBD1 or TRBD2 (5 bases each). The ends were cut back, 4 bases at V and 0 bases at J, with 12 bases in the middle. This CDR3 comprises 14 residues. CDR1 and CDR2 from the germline V gene are DFQATT and SNEGSKA (reference sequence). CDR3: CSAIGTVYQETQYF. The CDR3 DNA reads as TGCAGTGCTATCGGGACGGTGTACCAAGAGACCCAGTACTTC.

This clonotype occurred a few times. The J gene is TRBJ2-2, the V gene TRBV4-3, with D perhaps TRBD2 (7 bases). Trimming shortened V by 0 bases and J by 6 bases, and 17 bases separated the two germline ends. CDR1 and CDR2 from the germline V gene are LGHNA and YSLEER. The CDR3 extends over 17 amino acids. As DNA, the CDR3 is TGCGCCAGCAGCCAAGATTCCCGGCAGGGGAGGGCCGGGGAGCTGTTTTTT. Translated: CASSQDSRQGRAGELFF.

J is TRBJ2-3 and V is TRBV4-3; maybe TRBD2 (5 bases). V was pared by 4 bases and J by 0 bases, with 14 bases between. The CDR3 covers 16 residues. Germline CDR1 reads LGHNA; CDR2 reads YSLEER. The CDR3 DNA reads TGCGCCAGCAGCCGATCAATGGGAGCTAGCACAGATACGCAGTATTTT. Protein product: CASSRSMGASTDTQYF.

The chain carries TRBV7-6 and TRBJ2-1, with 8 bases lining up with TRBD1. CDR1 is SGHVS, CDR2 FNYEAQ, per germline. Germline trimming cut 5 bases from V and 0 bases from J; bases unmatched to any gene: 9. CDR3 length equals 17 residues. The CDR3 sequence is CASSRYPGQVSYNEQFF. The CDR3 DNA reads as TGTGCCAGCAGCCGTTATCCGGGACAGGTCTCCTACAATGAGCAGTTCTTC.

The chain has TRBV20-1 and TRBJ2-7; D remains ambiguous. The CDR3 totals 13 residues. Germline values: CDR1 DFQATT, CDR2 SNEGSKA (reference sequence). With 6 bases removed from V and 0 bases from J, the gap between germline ends came to 12 bases. The CDR3 loop reads CSALWTASYEQYF. The CDR3 DNA reads TGCAGTGCCCTATGGACGGCCTCCTACGAGCAGTACTTC.

This clonotype was counted between two and nine times. The chain combines TRBV6-2 or TRBV6-3 with TRBJ2-7; maybe TRBD2 (5 bases). V dropped 0 bases and J dropped 4 bases, with 16 bases sitting between them. Germline CDR1 reads MNHEY; CDR2 reads SVGEGT. The CDR3 contains 16 residues. CDR3 loop: CASSYSRPGWWYEQYF. The CDR3 region has the DNA TGTGCCAGCAGTTACTCTCGGCCGGGGTGGTGGTACGAGCAGTACTTC.

The chain joins TRBV27 to TRBJ2-5; D tentatively fits TRBD1 or TRBD2 (5 bases each). The CDR3 contains 14 residues. Trimming took off 2 bases at V and 6 bases at J, with 13 bases between the two ends. The germline V gene encodes CDR1 MNHEY and CDR2 SMNVEV (reference sequence). The CDR3 DNA reads as TGTGCCAGCAGTTTAGTTCCAGGGAGTAAGACCCAGTACTTC. Protein sequence: CASSLVPGSKTQYF.

The V gene is TRBV28, the J gene TRBJ1-5, with 7 bases lining up with TRBD1. From germline, CDR1 is MDHEN and CDR2 SYDVKM. J lost 7 bases, V lost 2 bases, and 5 bases had no gene match. CDR3 length: 14 amino acids. CDR3 nucleotides: TGTGCCAGCAGTTTAATCAGGGGGGGCCAGCCCCAGCATTTT. Its protein is CASSLIRGGQPQHF.

The rearrangement links TRBV7-2 to TRBJ2-5; D unclear. Germline V gives CDR1 SGHTA, CDR2 FQGNSA. The CDR3 is made up of 13 amino acids. V lost 8 bases to trimming and J lost 4 bases, with 14 bases between them. The chain's CDR3 is CASRKAGGETQYF. The CDR3, as DNA: TGTGCCAGCCGAAAGGCAGGCGGAGAGACCCAGTACTTC. The full variable domain, with the rest looked up from reference TRBV7-2 and TRBJ2-5, is GAGVSQSPSNKVTEKGKDVELRCDPISGHTALYWYRQSLGQGLEFLIYFQGNSAPDKSGLPSDRFSAERTGGSVSTLTIQRTQQEDSAVYLCASRKAGGETQYFGPGTRLLVL.

In the case of this clonotype: One junction end does not reproduce the germline sequence, and a read error may be involved. This chain connects TRBV7-7 to TRBJ2-1; the D is unclear. CDR1 and CDR2 (germline): SSHAT, FNYEAQ (reference sequence). The CDR3 has 13 amino acids. In DNA form, the CDR3 reads TGTGCTAGCAGCTTAAGCCTTGCCAATGAGCAGTTCTTC. Its protein product is CASSLSLANEQFF.

This clonotype was seen a few times. The V call is TRBV4-3, the J call TRBJ2-6; the D gene is possibly TRBD1 (6 bases). The length of the CDR3 is 16 residues. The ends were cut back, 5 bases at V and 3 bases at J, with 14 bases in the middle. The germline V gene has CDR1 LGHNA and CDR2 YSLEER. CDR3 bases: TGCGCCAGCAGCAGGCACAGGGAGATTGGGGCCAACGTCCTGACTTTC. It codes for CASSRHREIGANVLTF.

This clonotype has more than one count but fewer than ten. The chain is built from TRBV11-2 and TRBJ1-3; perhaps TRBD1 as D (5 bases). The CDR3 is 17 residues long. V lost 0 bases and J 0 bases, leaving 12 bases between the germline ends. The germline V gene has CDR1 SGHAT and CDR2 FQNNGV. CDR3 bases: TGTGCCAGCAGCTTAGAAATACAGGCGATCTCTGGAAACACCATATATTTT. It translates to CASSLEIQAISGNTIYF.

This clonotype was found a few times. The chain combines TRBV20-1 with TRBJ2-5; D possibly matches TRBD1 or TRBD2 (5 bases each). The germline V gene encodes CDR1 DFQATT and CDR2 SNEGSKA (reference sequence). Trimming took off 4 bases at V and 7 bases at J, with 13 bases between the two ends. The CDR3 spans 12 residues. CDR3 loop: CSANRDQGTQYF. In DNA form, the CDR3 reads TGCAGTGCTAATAGGGACCAGGGGACCCAGTACTTC.

The chain is built from TRBV4-3 and TRBJ2-3, with a weak D call TRBD2 (6 bases). V was trimmed by 0 bases and J by 6 bases, leaving 19 bases between them. The CDR3 is 17 amino acids. Germline CDR1 and CDR2: LGHNA and YSLEER. The CDR3 loop reads CASSQDNPFGGTDTQYF. The CDR3 region has the DNA TGCGCCAGCAGCCAAGATAACCCGTTCGGCGGGACGGATACGCAGTATTTT.

This clonotype was found a few times. The genes are TRBV20-1 and TRBJ2-3; 9 bases match TRBD2. The CDR3 runs to 14 residues. J gave up 6 bases and V 3 bases, and 7 bases lay outside the gene matches. Germline V gives CDR1 DFQATT, CDR2 SNEGSKA (reference sequence). Written as DNA, the CDR3 is TGCAGTGCTAGTCGAGCGGGAGGTGGGGATACGCAGTATTTT. Translating gives CSASRAGGGDTQYF.

The V call is TRBV5-1, the J call TRBJ2-3, with a tentative D call TRBD1 (6 bases). Trimming shortened V by 2 bases and J by 6 bases, and 16 bases separated the two germline ends. Germline V gives CDR1 SGHRS, CDR2 YFSETQ. CDR3 length equals 15 residues. CDR3 bases: TGCGCCAGCAGCTTACAGGGCCCCTCTTGGGATACGCAGTATTTT. The encoded protein is CASSLQGPSWDTQYF.

The chain combines TRBV6-4 with TRBJ2-7; weak D call: TRBD2 (6 bases). Germline V gives CDR1 MRHNA, CDR2 SNTAGT. The germline V and J ends were trimmed by 6 bases and 5 bases, with 14 bases remaining between them. The CDR3 sequence is 13 residues long. The CDR3 reads CASRAGSRNEQYF. DNA for the CDR3: TGTGCCAGCAGGGCGGGATCCCGCAACGAGCAGTACTTC.

The chain uses TRBV4-3 and TRBJ2-1, with D possibly matching TRBD2 (5 bases). The V end lost 0 bases, the J end lost 3 bases, and 9 bases lay between the germline ends. Germline values: CDR1 LGHNA, CDR2 YSLEER. The CDR3 covers 15 residues. Here the CDR3 DNA reads TGCGCCAGCAGCCAAGAGGGGAGTAACTACAATGAGCAGTTCTTC. As protein: CASSQEGSNYNEQFF.

The chain links TRBV18 to TRBJ2-2, with D maybe TRBD2 (6 bases). The CDR3 is 14 amino acids. Germline V gene lookup returns CDR1 KGHSH and CDR2 LQKENI. Trimming removed 4 bases from V and 5 bases from J, with 11 bases in between. As DNA, the CDR3 is TGTGCCAGCTCACGGGACTGGAGGACCGGGGAGCTGTTTTTT. Its translation: CASSRDWRTGELFF.